This TCR beta chain was sequenced for a study of shared clonotypes between healthy human individuals. The CDR3 has 14 amino acids. Trimming left V 3 bases short and J 0 bases short, with 9 bases between. CDR1 and CDR2 (germline): SGDLS, YYNGEE. This table comes from immunoSEQ multiplex PCR, and its TCRdb copy is limited to in-frame clones, with some not included. The sample shows millions of clones, 85% to 95% of them seen only once. The receptor comes from a man younger than 35 in good health. The V call is TRBV9, the J call TRBJ1-1, with no clear D. The sample consisted of naive CD4+ T cells sorted from blood. Subset here: CD45RA+ positively selected. CDR3 loop: CASSASTLNTEAFF. CDR3 in DNA: TGTGCCAGCAGCGCCTCGACTTTGAACACTGAAGCTTTCTTT.